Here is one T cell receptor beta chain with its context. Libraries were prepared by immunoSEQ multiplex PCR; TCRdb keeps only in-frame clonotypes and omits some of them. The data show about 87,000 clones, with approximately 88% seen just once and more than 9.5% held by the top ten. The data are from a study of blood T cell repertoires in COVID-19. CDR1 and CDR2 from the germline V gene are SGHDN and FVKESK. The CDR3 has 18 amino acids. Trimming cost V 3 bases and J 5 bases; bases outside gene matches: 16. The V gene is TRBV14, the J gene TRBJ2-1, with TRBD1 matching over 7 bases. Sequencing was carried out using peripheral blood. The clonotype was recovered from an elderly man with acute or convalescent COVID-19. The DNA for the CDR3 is TGTGCCAGCAGCCAGCCCAACGCCCGGGACAGTTCAAACAATGAGCAGTTCTTC. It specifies CASSQPNARDSSNNEQFF.